This T cell receptor (beta chain) stems from a study of brain T cells in children with intractable seizures. The sample's time point: blood from clinic visit 5 months post-surgery; TSC patient then seizure free. Clones were sequenced by immunoSEQ multiplex PCR, and TCRdb holds only the in-frame ones, with some missing. The sample has approximately 330,000 clones; over 90% are singletons. Turning to this clone: This sample includes further DNA sequences coding for the same CDR3.

V shed 0 bases and J shed 3 bases, with 6 bases lying between them. This CDR3 is 13 amino acids long. Per the germline V gene, CDR1 is LNHDA and CDR2 is SQIVND (reference sequence). The sample was peripheral blood, taken more than 4 months after surgery. The clonotype originates from a boy under three years old with tuberous sclerosis and intractable seizures. The chain is built from TRBV19 and TRBJ2-7; the D gene is possibly TRBD2 (6 bases). CDR3 region: CASSIEGGYEQYF. DNA for the CDR3: TGTGCCAGTAGTATAGAGGGGGGCTACGAGCAGTACTTC.